These 12 T cell receptor beta chains originate from one sample sequenced in a study of tumor and adjacent non-tumor tissue in lung cancer. This sample's RNA came from whole unsorted tissue. This non-tumor lung sample came from over 3 cm beyond the tumor edge. A modified ARM-PCR protocol with three rounds of nested PCR amplified TCRbeta. TCRdb analysed the multiplex PCR reads with MiXCR anew, one entry per CDR3 protein. The sample lists 50,000 to 60,000 distinct CDR3 sequences, around three quarters occurring once. Sequenced material: distant non-tumor lung tissue. All receptors derive from a woman in her sixties with non-small cell lung cancer.

This clonotype is deemed medium-sized. The rearrangement uses TRBV6-1 and TRBJ2-3; maybe TRBD1 (5 bases). Trimming removed 8 bases at V and 2 bases at J, with 17 bases between. Germline lookup yields CDR1 MNHNS and CDR2 SASEGT. This CDR3 has 15 residues. This CDR3 reads CASAFLQGNTDTQYF. The CDR3 DNA sequence: TGTGCCAGCGCCTTTTTGCAGGGAAACACAGATACGCAGTATTTT.

This CDR3 is CASKSGDSGMNTEAFF. The CDR3 nucleotides read TGTGCCAGCAAATCGGGGGACAGTGGCATGAACACTGAAGCTTTCTTT. The genes are TRBV11-2 and TRBJ1-1; 7 bases map to TRBD1. This CDR3 is built from 16 residues. CDR1 is SGHAT and CDR2 is FQNNGV in the germline V gene. J lost 0 bases, V lost 7 bases, and 11 bases had no gene match.

This clonotype was observed at least ten times. J is TRBJ1-1 and V is TRBV2; possibly TRBD1 for D (5 bases). V lost 4 bases, J lost 3 bases, and 9 bases lay in between. Per the germline V gene, CDR1 is SNHLY and CDR2 is FYNNEI. This CDR3 comprises 13 residues. CDR3 region: CASSGQYHTEAFF. The CDR3 DNA reads as TGTGCCAGCAGTGGACAGTATCACACTGAAGCTTTCTTT.

Concerning this clonotype: The conserved phenylalanine or tryptophan is not found at the CDR3 terminus, so this likely reflects a read error. The chain is built from TRBV11-3 and TRBJ1-1; D unclear. The CDR3 consists of 13 residues. The germline gives CDR1 SGHNT, CDR2 YENEEA. This CDR3 is CASRSDGNTDAFL. The CDR3 DNA is TGTGCCAGCAGGTCGGACGGTAACACTGACGCTTTCCTT.

As regards this clonotype: One junction end disagrees with the germline gene, perhaps due to a read error. This CDR3 is CASGRTSLGTGTQYF. The DNA for the CDR3 is TGTGCCAGCGGCCGTACTAGCTTGGGCACAGGTACGCAGTATTTT. The rearrangement links TRBV5-6 to TRBJ2-3; TRBD2 might be the D (6 bases). CDR1 and CDR2 from the germline V gene are SGHDT and YYEEEE. This CDR3 has 15 residues.

This clonotype was found once. The junction and the germline gene differ at one end; a read error may be behind it. The V call is TRBV12-3 or TRBV12-4, the J call TRBJ2-7; 9 positions match TRBD1. This CDR3 is built from 14 residues. Written as DNA, the CDR3 is TGTGCCAGCAATTCCGGGACAGGGCGCTACGAGCAGTATTTC. Its translation is CASNSGTGRYEQYF.

With respect to this clonotype: The junction departs from germline at one end; a sequencing error may be responsible. V is TRBV6-2 or TRBV6-3 and J is TRBJ2-6; TRBD1 is a possible D gene (5 bases). Germline CDR1 and CDR2: MNHEY and SVGEGT. The CDR3 totals 17 residues. The CDR3 reads CASSYRISDSGANVPTF. In DNA, the CDR3 is TGTGCCAGCAGTTACAGGATATCCGACTCTGGGGCCAACGTCCCGACTTTC.

For this clonotype: This sequence may be a read error, since a much larger clone differs from it by one base. This chain connects TRBV28 to TRBJ2-7; TRBD1 aligns across 10 bases. CDR3 length equals 16 residues. Germline V gene lookup returns CDR1 MDHEN and CDR2 SYDVKM. As DNA, the CDR3 is TGTGCCAGCAGTTCCCACCGGCGACAGGGGGCGGACGATCAGTACTTC. Translation: CASSSHRRQGADDQYF.

Notes on this clonotype: A much larger clonotype is one base distant, so this may be a read error. The J gene is TRBJ1-5, the V gene TRBV28, with D perhaps TRBD1 (5 bases). The J call may be wrong; the DNA end is better matched by TRBJ2-3. The length of the CDR3 is 14 residues. Germline assignment: CDR1 MDHEN and CDR2 SYDVKM. The chain's CDR3 is CASKPTVINQPQYF. The CDR3 coding sequence is TGTGCCAGCAAACCGACAGTGATAAATCAGCCCCAGTATTTT.

Comments on this clonotype: Relative to the germline gene, one junction end is altered; a read error may explain this. Here the CDR3 DNA reads TGTGCCAGCAGCTTAAGGCCGGGCCCAGGGAAGGAGAGCCAGTACTTC. Amino acid sequence: CASSLRPGPGKESQYF. V gene TRBV11-3 combines with J gene TRBJ2-5; D is possibly TRBD1 (5 bases). This CDR3 region has 16 residues. CDR1 is SGHNT and CDR2 is YENEEA in the germline V gene.

The chain combines TRBV6-6 with TRBJ2-1, with 8 bases aligning to TRBD2. The V segment lost 6 bases and the J segment 7 bases; nucleotides outside the gene matches: 11. Germline loops: CDR1 MNHNY, CDR2 SVGAGI (reference sequence). There are 15 residues in the CDR3. CDR3 region: CASRRGLAGRNEQFF. The CDR3 DNA sequence: TGTGCCAGCAGAAGAGGGTTAGCGGGACGGAATGAGCAGTTCTTC.

This clonotype turned up a few times. The V call is TRBV20-1, the J call TRBJ1-1; the D is unclear. The CDR3 spans 13 residues. Germline V gene sequence: CDR1 DFQATT, CDR2 SNEGSKA (reference sequence). Trimming removed 6 bases at V and 3 bases at J, with 14 bases between. Here the CDR3 reads CSAPARVDTEAFF. The CDR3 DNA follows: TGCAGTGCCCCCGCCCGGGTCGACACTGAAGCTTTCTTT.